What follows are 2 T cell receptor beta chains derived from one specimen sequenced in a study of OX40 agonist ivuxolimab in advanced cancers. Sequencing used immunoSEQ multiplex PCR; TCRdb keeps in-frame clones, though not all of them. The sample holds about 62,000 clones, approximately 86% seen once. The material sequenced was CD4+ or CD8+ T cells sorted from blood, taken in a trial of the OX40 agonist ivuxolimab. These receptors were collected from an adult with an advanced solid tumor such as melanoma, head and neck, liver or kidney cancer.

The chain joins TRBV28 to TRBJ2-1; 7 bases fit TRBD2. Germline V lookup: CDR1 MDHEN, CDR2 SYDVKM. After removal of 4 bases from V and 4 bases from J, the junction contained 7 bases not matched to a gene. The CDR3 runs 15 residues. For the CDR3, the DNA is TGTGCCAGCAGTTCGAGCGGGGCAGGATACAATGAGCAGTTCTTC. Encoded protein: CASSSSGAGYNEQFF. Full variable domain (outside the CDR3, taken from reference TRBV28 and TRBJ2-1): DVKVTQSSRYLVKRTGEKVFLECVQDMDHENMFWYRQDPGLGLRLIYFSYDVKMKEKGDIPEGYSVSREKKERFSLILESASTNQTSMYLCASSSSGAGYNEQFFGPGTRLTVL.

This chain joins TRBV6-5 and TRBJ1-2, with 8 bases aligning to TRBD1. After removal of 2 bases from V and 7 bases from J, the junction contained 3 bases not matched to a gene. Looked up from germline, CDR1 is MNHEY and CDR2 is SVGAGI. The CDR3 extends over 13 amino acids. The CDR3 nucleotides read TGTGCCAGCAGTTACGGACAGGGCGGTGGCTACACCTTC. Encoded protein: CASSYGQGGGYTF.